These 21 T cell receptor beta chains originate from one sample sequenced in a study of vaccination and CD4 T cells after COVID-19. Indicated treatment: approximately nine-day PBMC culture with coronavirus spike peptide pools or control peptides (ViraFEST assay). Scientists ran DNA taken from cultured CD4+ T cells through the Oncomine TCR Beta short-read assay for sequencing. TCRdb reprocessed the PCR reads with MiXCR, giving one entry per CDR3 protein. The data contain 20,000 to 25,000 distinct CDR3 sequences, around 45% of them singletons. These receptors have no identified antigens. The sample consisted of CD4+ T cells from blood, cultured in vitro. These TCRs come from a human donor who had recovered from COVID-19.

The chain employs TRBV28 and TRBJ2-6; 7 nucleotides match TRBD1. This CDR3 is 20 amino acids long. J lost 2 bases, V lost 5 bases, and 18 bases had no gene match. CDR1 and CDR2 (germline): MDHEN, SYDVKM. The chain's CDR3 is CASSALQGLYLLAGANVLTF. Here the CDR3 DNA reads TGTGCCAGCAGTGCTCTACAGGGGTTGTATCTTCTAGCTGGGGCCAACGTCCTGACTTTC.

The gene calls are TRBV19 and TRBJ2-2, with no clear D. Trimming shortened V by 5 bases and J by 7 bases, and 23 bases separated the two germline ends. Germline assignment: CDR1 LNHDA and CDR2 SQIVND (reference sequence). This CDR3 is 17 amino acids long. Here the CDR3 reads CASSYSPLRWLGGELFF. The CDR3 DNA reads TGTGCCAGTAGTTACTCCCCCCTGAGGTGGTTGGGCGGGGAGCTGTTTTTT.

In this sample, this clonotype turned up a few times. This chain connects TRBV6-5 to TRBJ2-5, with D uncertain. The CDR3 runs to 12 residues. V was clipped by 0 bases and J by 7 bases, with 6 bases between them. Germline loops: CDR1 MNHEY, CDR2 SVGAGI. CDR3 sequence: CASSYSTGTQYF. CDR3 bases: TGTGCCAGCAGTTACTCGACCGGGACCCAGTACTTC.

The gene calls are TRBV7-2 and TRBJ1-5, with TRBD1 as a possible D gene (5 bases). The CDR3 loop spans 15 amino acids. Germline CDR1 reads SGHTA; CDR2 reads FQGNSA. The V end was cut by 5 bases, the J end by 5 bases, with 16 bases between. The CDR3 loop is CASSGGVGFHQPQHF. The CDR3 DNA follows: TGTGCCAGCAGCGGGGGGGTGGGGTTCCATCAGCCCCAGCATTTT.

This chain's CDR3 is CSARDRNSPLHF. For the CDR3, the DNA is TGCAGTGCTAGGGACAGGAATTCACCCCTCCACTTT. The rearrangement uses TRBV20-1 and TRBJ1-6; 7 bases map to TRBD1. Germline CDR1 reads DFQATT; CDR2 reads SNEGSKA (reference sequence). This CDR3 contains 12 residues. With 3 bases clipped from V and 7 bases from J, the junction kept 0 bases outside the gene matches.

The CDR3 coding sequence is TGTGCCAGCAGTCCTATTGGACTGAGACCCTACGAGCAGTACTTC. Encoded protein: CASSPIGLRPYEQYF. The rearrangement joins TRBV6-1 to TRBJ2-7, with TRBD2 as a possible D gene (5 bases). The germline gives CDR1 MNHNS, CDR2 SASEGT. The CDR3 totals 15 residues. The germline V and J ends were trimmed by 5 bases and 2 bases, with 16 bases remaining between them.

This chain links TRBV6-1 with TRBJ2-7; the D gene could be TRBD1 or TRBD2 (5 bases each). The CDR3 runs 18 residues. Germline V gene data show CDR1 as MNHNS and CDR2 as SASEGT. Trimming took 5 bases from V and 1 from J, leaving 24 bases between them. The CDR3 sequence is CASSPPPLGGGRSYEQYF. In nucleotides, the CDR3 is TGTGCCAGCAGTCCTCCCCCTTTGGGTGGGGGTAGGTCCTACGAGCAGTACTTC.

The gene calls are TRBV28 and TRBJ1-2; D not certain. This CDR3 region has 11 residues. CDR1 is MDHEN and CDR2 is SYDVKM in the germline V gene. Trimming removed 4 bases from V and 7 bases from J, with 7 bases in between. DNA of the CDR3: TGTGCCAGCAGTTCGGGCGCTGGCTACACCTTC. Residues: CASSSGAGYTF.

The V gene is TRBV7-9, the J gene TRBJ2-1; the match to TRBD2 covers 7 bases. Trimming at V came to 3 bases and at J to 2 bases, leaving 4 bases not matched to a gene. The CDR3 is 15 amino acids. Germline CDR1 and CDR2: SEHNR and FQNEAQ (reference sequence). As DNA, the CDR3 is TGTGCCAGCAGCTTTGGCGGGGGACCCTACAATGAGCAGTTCTTC. Amino acids: CASSFGGGPYNEQFF.

This clonotype was seen only a few times. This chain joins TRBV7-6 and TRBJ2-5, with D unresolved. V was shortened by 5 bases and J by 5 bases, with 21 bases between the two germline ends. Germline V gene data show CDR1 as SGHVS and CDR2 as FNYEAQ. The CDR3 length is 16 residues. CDR3 sequence reads: CASSPHLAGRGETQYF. The CDR3 DNA follows: TGTGCCAGCAGCCCCCACTTGGCAGGCCGTGGGGAGACCCAGTACTTC. Using reference TRBV7-6 and TRBJ2-5 for the parts outside the CDR3, the full variable domain is GAGVSQSPRYKVTKRGQDVALRCDPISGHVSLYWYRQALGQGPEFLTYFNYEAQQDKSGLPNDRFSAERPEGSISTLTIQRTEQRDSAMYRCASSPHLAGRGETQYFGPGTRLLVL.

The CDR3 here is CASRPTGTGELFF. CDR3 bases: TGTGCCAGCAGACCTACAGGGACCGGGGAGCTGTTTTTT. This chain joins TRBV7-2 and TRBJ2-2, with a possible D match to TRBD1 (6 bases). V was cut by 6 bases and J by 5 bases, with 10 bases left in between. The germline CDR1 and CDR2 sequences are SGHTA and FQGNSA. CDR3 size: 13 residues.

The chain joins TRBV27 to TRBJ2-1, with unresolved D. Germline V gene sequence: CDR1 MNHEY, CDR2 SMNVEV (reference sequence). This CDR3 comprises 16 residues. V was cut by 4 bases and J by 6 bases, with 19 bases left in between. The CDR3 spells CASSSPFSRSANEQFF. The CDR3, as DNA: TGTGCCAGCAGTTCCCCCTTCTCTAGGAGCGCCAATGAGCAGTTCTTC.

This clonotype was recorded a few times. The J gene is TRBJ1-2, the V gene TRBV12-3 or TRBV12-4; no clear D gene. The CDR3 consists of 12 residues. V was trimmed by 5 bases and J by 8 bases, leaving 12 bases between them. The CDR3 DNA reads as TGTGCCAGCAGTCCCACGGGGTACGGCTACACCTTC. It is translated as CASSPTGYGYTF.

This clonotype was recorded a few times. V and J are TRBV6-1 and TRBJ1-5, with D perhaps TRBD1 (5 bases). The V gene lost 6 bases and the J gene lost 7 bases, with 28 bases spanning the gap. Germline-derived CDR1 and CDR2 are MNHNS and SASEGT. The CDR3 extends over 18 amino acids. CDR3 in amino acids: CASSPNLAGTSSQQPQHF. In DNA form, the CDR3 reads TGTGCCAGCAGCCCGAACCTCGCCGGGACTTCATCGCAACAGCCCCAGCATTTT.

This rearrangement joins TRBV29-1 to TRBJ1-1; the D is unclear. CDR3 length: 13 residues. From germline, CDR1 is SQVTM and CDR2 ANQGSEA. The V end was cut by 2 bases, the J end by 0 bases, with 7 bases between. In DNA, the CDR3 is TGCAGCGTTGAAAGGCCCCTGAACACTGAAGCTTTCTTT. Protein: CSVERPLNTEAFF. The full variable domain, completed using reference TRBV29-1 and TRBJ1-1, is SAVISQKPSRDICQRGTSLTIQCQVDSQVTMMFWYRQQPGQSLTLIATANQGSEATYESGFVIDKFPISRPNLTFSTLTVSNMSPEDSSIYLCSVERPLNTEAFFGQGTRLTVV.

The CDR3 region has the DNA TGTGCCAGCAGCTTAGATGTCCCAGACAGGATAGATAGCAATCAGCCCCAGCATTTT. Its translation: CASSLDVPDRIDSNQPQHF. The V call is TRBV11-3, the J call TRBJ1-5, with D possibly being TRBD1 (6 bases). Germline-derived CDR1 and CDR2 are SGHNT and YENEEA. CDR3 length: 19 amino acids. With 0 bases removed from V and 0 bases from J, the gap between germline ends came to 18 bases.

The genes are TRBV24-1 and TRBJ2-5, with TRBD1 matching 7 bases. This CDR3 comprises 17 residues. V shed 0 bases and J 5 bases; nucleotides not matched to a gene: 11. Germline loops: CDR1 KGHDR, CDR2 SFDVKD. The CDR3 DNA reads as TGTGCCACCAGTGATTTGGGGCAGGGGGTAATACGGGAGACCCAGTACTTC. Its translation is CATSDLGQGVIRETQYF.

The chain links TRBV18 to TRBJ2-5, with D maybe TRBD1 (6 bases). V lost 0 bases to trimming and J lost 4 bases, with 6 bases between them. The CDR3 totals 13 residues. In germline, CDR1 is KGHSH, CDR2 LQKENI. The CDR3 reads CASSPPGGETQYF. As DNA, the CDR3 is TGTGCCAGCTCACCACCAGGGGGAGAGACCCAGTACTTC.

The chain couples TRBV2 to TRBJ1-5; no clear D. CDR1 is SNHLY and CDR2 is FYNNEI in the germline V gene. V shed 4 bases and J shed 3 bases, with 13 bases lying between them. The CDR3 runs 15 residues. The CDR3 DNA reads TGTGCCAGCAGTGCTCAGGCCCCATCCAATCAGCCCCAGCATTTT. Amino acid sequence: CASSAQAPSNQPQHF. The complete variable domain, with remaining parts taken from reference TRBV2 and TRBJ1-5, reads EPEVTQTPSHQVTQMGQEVILRCVPISNHLYFYWYRQILGQKVEFLVSFYNNEISEKSEIFDDQFSVERPDGSNFTLKIRSTKLEDSAMYFCASSAQAPSNQPQHFGDGTRLSIL.

V usage is TRBV4-1 and J usage is TRBJ1-2, with 7 bases fitting TRBD1. Germline CDR1 MGHRA, CDR2 YSYEKL. With 0 bases clipped from V and 0 bases from J, the junction kept 1 base outside the gene matches. This CDR3 contains 15 residues. CDR3 nucleotide sequence: TGCGCCAGCAGCCAAGATGGGACAGCTAACTATGGCTACACCTTC. Its translation is CASSQDGTANYGYTF.

A single count supports this clonotype. The V call is TRBV6-2 or TRBV6-3, the J call TRBJ2-7, with D possibly matching TRBD1 (6 bases). CDR3 length: 13 residues. Germline assignment: CDR1 MNHEY and CDR2 SVGEGT. Trimming removed 5 bases from V and 3 bases from J, with 11 bases in between. Here the CDR3 reads CASSRETGYEQYF. In DNA form, the CDR3 reads TGTGCCAGCAGTCGTGAGACAGGCTACGAGCAGTACTTC.